This TCR beta chain was captured in a study of T-cell reconstitution after alpha-beta-depleted transplantation in children. Overall study results and limits: At around two months after transplant, the alpha-beta T cells were reportedly derived from several hundred expanded clones that came from non-depleted graft cells. Surviving recipient cells, namely T cells and thymic progenitors, were the source of high day-60 TCRbeta diversity in some patients. T-cell counts and diversity at one year post-transplant came mainly from newly produced T cells.

As concerns this clonotype: Its cognate antigen is unknown.

TCRbeta library construction was performed incorporating unique molecular identifiers. MiXCR was run by TCRdb on the PCR reads, yielding one entry per CDR3 protein. The data show about 250,000 distinct CDR3 sequences, around 25% seen once. V lost 2 bases, J lost 5 bases, and 6 bases stayed unmatched. The V gene's germline CDR1 is MNHEY and CDR2 SVGAGI. The CDR3 runs 16 residues. The receptor comes from a female patient aged 2-9 years who had a stem cell transplant for congenital amegakaryocytic thrombocytopenia, so the T cells may come from the graft donor. The sequences come from PBMCs, mostly from graft donor cells, collected 360 days after TCRalphabeta/CD19-depleted stem cell transplant. V gene TRBV6-5 combines with J gene TRBJ2-1; TRBD2 matches 10 bases. The CDR3 region is CASSYPRTSGDNEQFF. The DNA for the CDR3 is TGTGCCAGCAGTTACCCGAGGACTAGCGGTGACAATGAGCAGTTCTTC.